The 27 T cell receptor beta chains below all came from one sample that was sequenced in a study of breast tumors, draining lymph nodes, adjacent tissues. TCRdb fed the multiplex PCR reads into MiXCR, producing one record per CDR3 protein. The table lists tens of thousands of distinct CDR3 sequences, roughly 23% of them singletons, with roughly 8% in the top ten. The sequenced material came from breast tumor tissue. All receptors derive from a female donor with breast cancer. Some clones in this sample may be carry-over from other donors' samples.

This clonotype was recorded a few times. J is TRBJ2-7 and V is TRBV28; D perhaps matches TRBD1 (5 bases). The CDR3 is made up of 13 amino acids. V shed 6 bases and J shed 4 bases, with 13 bases lying between them. In germline, CDR1 is MDHEN, CDR2 SYDVKM. The CDR3: CASSPRQTYEQYF. Written as DNA, the CDR3 is TGTGCCAGCAGCCCACGACAGACTTACGAGCAGTACTTC.

On this clonotype: Just one base apart from a much larger clone, this may be a read error. In nucleotides, the CDR3 is TGCAGTGCTAAGCGGACTAGCGGGAGTATGAATGGGCAGTTCTTC. Residues: CSAKRTSGSMNGQFF. The chain carries TRBV20-1 and TRBJ2-1; 13 nucleotides match TRBD2. CDR1 is DFQATT and CDR2 is SNEGSKA in the germline V gene (reference sequence). CDR3 length equals 15 residues.

Details on this clonotype: This may come from a read error, since a much larger clone is one base off. The conserved phenylalanine or tryptophan normally closing the CDR3 is absent here, so this likely arose from a read error. V gene TRBV18 combines with J gene TRBJ2-3, with D possibly being TRBD2 (5 bases). V lost 5 bases, J lost 2 bases, and 11 bases lay in between. The CDR3 spans 14 residues. The V gene's germline CDR1 is KGHSH and CDR2 LQKENI. The CDR3 sequence is CASSKSGYTDTQYS. CDR3 DNA: TGTGCCAGCTCAAAATCGGGGTACACAGATACGCAGTATTCT.

As for this clonotype: A much larger clonotype is one base distant, so this may be a read error. This chain joins TRBV24-1 and TRBJ2-2, with D perhaps TRBD2 (6 bases). The CDR3 totals 13 residues. CDR1 and CDR2 from the germline V gene are KGHDR and SFDVKD. CDR3 in DNA: TGTGCCACCGGTGATTGGGGGGCCGGGGAGCTGTTTTTT. Protein sequence: CATGDWGAGELFF.

This clonotype appeared many times. J is TRBJ1-2 and V is TRBV18; 7 bases align to TRBD1. J was trimmed by 2 bases and V by 2 bases; bases with no gene match: 2. Germline CDR1 reads KGHSH; CDR2 reads LQKENI. This CDR3 region has 14 residues. The CDR3 DNA sequence: TGTGCCAGCTCACCAGAGGGACAGAACTATGGCTACACCTTC. Amino acids: CASSPEGQNYGYTF. Filled out from reference TRBV18 and TRBJ1-2, the complete variable domain reads NAGVMQNPRHLVRRRGQEARLRCSPMKGHSHVYWYRQLPEEGLKFMVYLQKENIIDESGMPKERFSAEFPKEGPSILRIQQVVRGDSAAYFCASSPEGQNYGYTFGSGTRLTVV.

This clonotype was seen repeatedly, ten times or more. A junction end diverges from the germline sequence, so it may reflect a read error. The gene calls are TRBV10-3 and TRBJ2-7; D gene ambiguous. The length of the CDR3 is 11 residues. Germline V lookup: CDR1 ENHRY, CDR2 SYGVKD. Here the CDR3 reads CAISDTYAQYF. The CDR3, as DNA: TGTGCCATCAGTGACACCTACGCGCAGTACTTC.

J is TRBJ2-1 and V is TRBV4-1; no reliable D call. This CDR3 is built from 13 residues. CDR1 is MGHRA and CDR2 is YSYEKL in the germline V gene. V gave up 2 bases and J gave up 6 bases, with 8 bases separating them. CDR3 in amino acids: CASSQPNVNEQFF. Here the CDR3 DNA reads TGCGCCAGCAGCCAACCTAACGTCAATGAGCAGTTCTTC.

Many counts were recorded for this clonotype. J is TRBJ1-5 and V is TRBV11-1; tentatively, D is TRBD1 (5 bases). The ends were cut back, 1 base at V and 3 bases at J, with 10 bases in the middle. Germline lookup yields CDR1 SGHAT and CDR2 FQDESV (reference sequence). The CDR3 length is 15 residues. The CDR3 region has the DNA TGTGCCAGCAGCTTAGGGGCAGGGCCCAATCAGCCCCAGCATTTT. Protein sequence: CASSLGAGPNQPQHF. The full variable domain, in which reference TRBV11-1 and TRBJ1-5 provide the parts outside the CDR3, is EAEVAQSPRYKITEKSQAVAFWCDPISGHATLYWYRQILGQGPELLVQFQDESVVDDSQLPKDRFSAERLKGVDSTLKIQPAELGDSAMYLCASSLGAGPNQPQHFGDGTRLSIL.

Of note for this clonotype: With a much larger clone just one base away, this may be a read error. The rearrangement uses TRBV28 and TRBJ2-7, with D perhaps matching TRBD1 (5 bases). From germline, CDR1 is MDHEN and CDR2 SYDVKM. The CDR3 loop spans 13 amino acids. This chain's CDR3 is CASSSGHNYERYF. CDR3 bases: TGTGCCAGCAGTTCCGGACACAACTACGAGCGGTACTTC.

Turning to this clonotype: A read error may explain this, as a much larger clone is one base away. The chain employs TRBV19 and TRBJ1-2; D is uncertain. Between the trimmed V and J ends, which lost 5 bases and 2 bases, there was a span of 15 bases. Per the germline V gene, CDR1 is LNHDA and CDR2 is SQIVND (reference sequence). The length of the CDR3 is 15 residues. CDR3 sequence: CASSELTRLNYGYTF. The DNA of the CDR3 is TGTGCCAGTAGTGAACTGACAAGGCTCAACTATGGCTACACCTTC.

This clonotype was picked up many times. This rearrangement joins TRBV20-1 to TRBJ2-7; D perhaps matches TRBD1 (6 bases). There are 13 residues in the CDR3. The V gene lost 6 bases and the J gene lost 6 bases, with 18 bases spanning the gap. Germline assignment: CDR1 DFQATT and CDR2 SNEGSKA (reference sequence). CDR3 loop: CSATTGPSGEQYF. The CDR3, as DNA: TGCAGTGCAACGACAGGCCCTTCGGGCGAGCAGTACTTC.

This clonotype occurred many times. The chain is built from TRBV5-1 and TRBJ1-6; D unresolved. This CDR3 spans 14 amino acids. Per the germline V gene, CDR1 is SGHRS and CDR2 is YFSETQ. V lost 2 bases to trimming and J lost 8 bases, with 11 bases between them. CDR3: CASSFGQKHSPLHF. The DNA for the CDR3 is TGCGCCAGCAGCTTCGGCCAGAAGCATTCACCCCTCCACTTT.

About this clonotype: As the CDR3 is not closed by the conserved phenylalanine or tryptophan, this likely results from a read error. The rearrangement joins TRBV3-1 to TRBJ1-2; D is uncertain. The ends were cut back, 1 base at V and 4 bases at J, with 4 bases in the middle. This CDR3 region has 12 residues. CDR1 LGHDT and CDR2 YNNKEL come from the germline V gene (reference sequence). The CDR3 DNA is TGTGCCAGCAGCCAAGTCGGCTATGGCTACACCCTC. It encodes CASSQVGYGYTL.

This clonotype has a count of ten or more. This chain connects TRBV6-5 to TRBJ1-5; D remains unclear. The CDR3 is 15 amino acids. The germline V and J ends were trimmed by 5 bases and 5 bases, with 16 bases remaining between them. Per the germline V gene, CDR1 is MNHEY and CDR2 is SVGAGI. DNA of the CDR3: TGTGCCAGCAGTCCCGAGGGCCGCGGCTATCAGCCCCAGCATTTT. It is translated as CASSPEGRGYQPQHF.

Ten or more counts support this clonotype. The chain recombines TRBV6-6 with TRBJ1-6, with D tentatively TRBD1 (6 bases). Trimming cost V 6 bases and J 7 bases, with 16 bases left between them. The CDR3 covers 15 residues. Germline V gene lookup returns CDR1 MNHNY and CDR2 SVGAGI (reference sequence). CDR3 coding DNA: TGTGCCAGCAGGTCGACAGGAGTTGGGAATTCACCCCTCCACTTT. Protein product: CASRSTGVGNSPLHF.

The sample holds a few counts of this clonotype. This chain connects TRBV28 to TRBJ2-3, with D tentatively TRBD2 (5 bases). The CDR3 runs 16 residues. The germline V gene encodes CDR1 MDHEN and CDR2 SYDVKM. Trimming took off 6 bases at V and 2 bases at J, with 18 bases between the two ends. CDR3 in DNA: TGTGCCAGCAGGGGAGTTAGGTCCGCCTTCACAGATACGCAGTATTTT. Its protein is CASRGVRSAFTDTQYF.

This chain links TRBV7-6 with TRBJ1-5; perhaps TRBD1 as D (5 bases). The germline V gene encodes CDR1 SGHVS and CDR2 FNYEAQ. This CDR3 has 15 amino acids. V gave up 5 bases and J gave up 1 base, with 12 bases separating them. CDR3 nucleotide sequence: TGTGCCAGCAGCCCCGGGGCAGGGAGCAATCAGCCCCAGCATTTT. Translated, it gives CASSPGAGSNQPQHF.

The chain uses TRBV20-1 and TRBJ2-4, with TRBD2 matching 11 bases. The CDR3 is 14 amino acids. The V gene's germline CDR1 is DFQATT and CDR2 SNEGSKA (reference sequence). J gave up 3 bases and V 2 bases, and 0 bases lay outside the gene matches. The chain's CDR3 is CSARLAGGKNIQYF. CDR3 DNA: TGCAGTGCTAGACTAGCGGGAGGCAAAAACATTCAGTACTTC.

Worth noting for this clonotype: A much larger clone differs from this one at a single base, so this may be a read error. The V call is TRBV29-1, the J call TRBJ2-1, with no clear D. The V end lost 4 bases, the J end lost 3 bases, and 10 bases lay between the germline ends. Germline values: CDR1 SQVTM, CDR2 ANQGSEA. The CDR3 has 13 residues. DNA of the CDR3: TGCAGCGTTGTGGGTGGGCTCTACAATGAGCAGTTCTTC. Residues: CSVVGGLYNEQFF.

This clonotype was recorded many times. The chain recombines TRBV24-1 with TRBJ1-4; D is possibly TRBD1 (6 bases). This CDR3 spans 16 amino acids. Looked up from germline, CDR1 is KGHDR and CDR2 is SFDVKD. Trimming took 6 bases from V and 3 from J, leaving 16 bases between them. The CDR3 sequence: CATSLGGGGANEKLFF. The CDR3 bases are TGTGCCACCAGTCTCGGGGGCGGAGGAGCTAATGAAAAACTGTTTTTT.

The sample holds many counts of this clonotype. The rearrangement joins TRBV6-6 to TRBJ2-7; the D gene could be TRBD1 or TRBD2 (5 bases each). CDR3 length equals 14 residues. Trimming pared 4 bases from V and 7 bases from J, leaving 17 bases between. Germline loops: CDR1 MNHNY, CDR2 SVGAGI (reference sequence). The CDR3: CASSFGTGLGEQYF. CDR3 coding DNA: TGTGCCAGCAGTTTTGGGACCGGGCTGGGTGAGCAGTACTTC.

This clonotype has ten or more counts. V and J are TRBV5-6 and TRBJ2-7, with TRBD2 matching over 13 bases. The CDR3 consists of 16 residues. Germline V gene sequence: CDR1 SGHDT, CDR2 YYEEEE. V gave up 1 base and J gave up 3 bases; unmatched junction bases: 4. The CDR3 region is CASSLWGLAGNYEQYF. CDR3 nucleotides: TGTGCCAGCAGCTTGTGGGGACTAGCGGGGAACTACGAGCAGTACTTC.

This clonotype was seen ten or more times. V gene TRBV5-1 combines with J gene TRBJ2-3, with D possibly being TRBD1 (6 bases). Germline CDR1 and CDR2: SGHRS and YFSETQ. V shed 0 bases and J shed 2 bases, with 10 bases lying between them. CDR3 length: 15 residues. The CDR3 spells CASSLGQGITDTQYF. CDR3 bases: TGCGCCAGCAGCTTGGGGCAGGGGATCACAGATACGCAGTATTTT.

This clonotype was recorded many times. The chain links TRBV19 to TRBJ2-1, with a possible D match to TRBD2 (6 bases). CDR1 and CDR2 (germline): LNHDA, SQIVND (reference sequence). The V end was cut by 5 bases, the J end by 10 bases, with 18 bases between. This CDR3 is 14 amino acids long. The CDR3 spells CASSSQRAHPEQFF. CDR3 DNA sequence: TGTGCCAGTAGTTCCCAGCGGGCCCATCCCGAGCAGTTCTTC.

Comments on this clonotype: A much larger clone lies a single base off, so this may be a read error. The chain recombines TRBV19 with TRBJ2-2, with 7 nucleotides matching TRBD2. The CDR3 covers 14 residues. V was clipped by 6 bases and J by 7 bases; unmatched bases: 8. Germline V gene data show CDR1 as LNHDA and CDR2 as SQIVND (reference sequence). This chain's CDR3 is CASRVAGVSGELFF. CDR3 nucleotide sequence: TGTGCCAGTAGAGTTGCGGGAGTGAGCGGGGAGCTGTTTTTT.

With respect to this clonotype: This may arise from a read error, as a much more abundant clone is one base away. The rearrangement links TRBV11-2 to TRBJ1-3; unclear D gene. Germline CDR1 is SGHAT and CDR2 is FQNNGV. The CDR3 is 15 amino acids. The ends were cut back, 4 bases at V and 2 bases at J, with 12 bases in the middle. The CDR3 bases are TGTGCCAGCAGCTACCTTAGGGCCGCTGGAAACACCATATATTTT. Translated: CASSYLRAAGNTIYF.

Notes on this clonotype: Given a much more abundant clone one base away, this may be a read error. The rearrangement uses TRBV5-1 and TRBJ2-3, with D hard to call. The germline V gene encodes CDR1 SGHRS and CDR2 YFSETQ. The CDR3 has 13 residues. Deletions cut 4 bases from V and 6 bases from J, with 12 bases between. The chain's CDR3 is CASSPGRSDTQYF. As DNA, the CDR3 is TGCGCCAGCAGCCCAGGCCGGTCCGATACGCAGTATTTT. The full variable domain, rest sourced from reference TRBV5-1 and TRBJ2-3, is KAGVTQTPRYLIKTRGQQVTLSCSPISGHRSVSWYQQTPGQGLQFLFEYFSETQRNKGNFPGRFSGRQFSNSRSEMNVSTLELGDSALYLCASSPGRSDTQYFGPGTRLTVL.